These 9 T cell receptor beta chains originate from one sample sequenced in a study of shared clonotypes between healthy human individuals. This table comes from immunoSEQ multiplex PCR, and its TCRdb copy is limited to in-frame clones, with some not included. The sample gives 2 million to 2.5 million clones, approximately 90% of which show up once; around 0.35% is in the top ten. Sequenced: naive CD4+ T cells from PBMCs. Subset defined: CD45RA+ positively selected. The origin of the receptors is a man aged 18 to 35 in good health. Some clones in this sample may be carry-over from other donors' samples.

The V call is TRBV19, the J call TRBJ2-1, with D maybe TRBD2 (6 bases). This CDR3 has 14 amino acids. CDR1 and CDR2 (germline): LNHDA, SQIVND (reference sequence). The ends were cut back, 9 bases at V and 6 bases at J, with 18 bases in the middle. Here the CDR3 reads CASAPAVGGNEQFF. The DNA of the CDR3 is TGTGCCAGCGCCCCGGCCGTGGGGGGCAATGAGCAGTTCTTC.

The J gene is TRBJ1-5, the V gene TRBV18; D is unresolved. This CDR3 spans 13 amino acids. V was shortened by 4 bases and J by 5 bases, with 9 bases between the two germline ends. CDR1 KGHSH and CDR2 LQKENI come from the germline V gene. The DNA of the CDR3 is TGTGCCAGCTCACGGGAGAGCTATCAGCCCCAGCATTTT. Protein sequence: CASSRESYQPQHF.

The chain has TRBV10-3 and TRBJ1-5; D may be TRBD1 (5 bases). Germline V gives CDR1 ENHRY, CDR2 SYGVKD. The CDR3 has 16 amino acids. The germline V and J ends were trimmed by 1 base and 1 base, with 11 bases remaining between them. In DNA, the CDR3 is TGTGCCATCAGTGAGTATTCGGGGACGAGCAATCAGCCCCAGCATTTT. Protein: CAISEYSGTSNQPQHF.

The chain is built from TRBV9 and TRBJ2-7; unclear D gene. Germline CDR1 reads SGDLS; CDR2 reads YYNGEE. V lost 3 bases and J 4 bases, leaving 17 bases between the germline ends. This CDR3 has 15 amino acids. The CDR3 sequence: CASSADWPLSYEQYF. The CDR3 DNA reads as TGTGCCAGCAGCGCCGACTGGCCTTTATCATACGAGCAGTACTTC.

The chain joins TRBV29-1 to TRBJ2-5; 11 bases are shared with TRBD1. Germline V gene data show CDR1 as SQVTM and CDR2 as ANQGSEA. Trimming removed 7 bases from V and 5 bases from J; junction bases left unmatched: 6. The CDR3 covers 13 residues. Here the CDR3 reads CSAVGQGGETQYF. In nucleotides, the CDR3 is TGCAGCGCGGTGGGACAGGGGGGGGAGACCCAGTACTTC.

V is TRBV5-1 and J is TRBJ1-2; 8 bases match TRBD1. The germline CDR1 and CDR2 sequences are SGHRS and YFSETQ. The ends lost 1 base at V and 2 bases at J; junction bases unmatched: 16. This CDR3 spans 19 amino acids. As DNA, the CDR3 is TGCGCCAGCAGCTTGCAACCAGGGGGCTTGGGGTCTTTGAACTATGGCTACACCTTC. Its translation is CASSLQPGGLGSLNYGYTF.

CDR3 DNA sequence: TGTGCCAGCACGGAAGGTTTGGCGCGCGTCCACGAGCAGTACTTC. Amino acid sequence: CASTEGLARVHEQYF. This sequence joins TRBV2 and TRBJ2-7; D is uncertain. The CDR3 length is 15 residues. The germline gives CDR1 SNHLY, CDR2 FYNNEI. V lost 7 bases, J lost 5 bases, and 21 bases lay in between.

This chain uses TRBV10-3 with TRBJ1-5; D gene ambiguous. Germline loops: CDR1 ENHRY, CDR2 SYGVKD. Trimming removed 3 bases at V and 6 bases at J, with 18 bases between. The CDR3 has 16 residues. The CDR3 sequence is CAISEGPGKVRQPQHF. The CDR3 DNA reads TGTGCCATCAGTGAAGGCCCCGGTAAAGTCCGTCAGCCCCAGCATTTT.

The chain couples TRBV11-2 to TRBJ1-5, with 9 nucleotides matching TRBD1. V dropped 5 bases and J dropped 6; count of bases not matched to a gene: 2. The CDR3 covers 13 residues. Germline CDR1 is SGHAT and CDR2 is FQNNGV. The CDR3 protein is CASSTGGSQPQHF. As DNA, the CDR3 is TGTGCCAGCAGCACAGGGGGCAGTCAGCCCCAGCATTTT. Based on the CDR3 plus reference TRBV11-2 and TRBJ1-5, the full variable domain is EAGVAQSPRYKIIEKRQSVAFWCNPISGHATLYWYQQILGQGPKLLIQFQNNGVVDDSQLPKDRFSAERLKGVDSTLKIQPAKLEDSAVYLCASSTGGSQPQHFGDGTRLSIL.